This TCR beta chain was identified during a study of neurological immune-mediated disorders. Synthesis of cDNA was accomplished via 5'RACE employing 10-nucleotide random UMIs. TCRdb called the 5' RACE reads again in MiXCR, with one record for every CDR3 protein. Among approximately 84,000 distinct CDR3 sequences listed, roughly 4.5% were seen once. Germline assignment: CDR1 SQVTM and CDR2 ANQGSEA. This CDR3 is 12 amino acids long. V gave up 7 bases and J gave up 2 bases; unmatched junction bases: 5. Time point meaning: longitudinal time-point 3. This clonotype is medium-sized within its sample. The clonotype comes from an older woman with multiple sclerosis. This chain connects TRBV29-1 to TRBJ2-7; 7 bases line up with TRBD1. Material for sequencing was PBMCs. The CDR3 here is CSAGQAPYEQYF. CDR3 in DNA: TGCAGCGCAGGACAGGCTCCCTACGAGCAGTACTTC.